This T cell receptor (beta chain) stems from a study of shared clonotypes between healthy human individuals. The authors loaded around 190 ng DNA, approximately 30,000 T cell genomes, into sorted-subset replicate PCRs. Produced via immunoSEQ multiplex PCR; TCRdb's table is partial and in-frame only. The table shows 950,000 to 1,100,000 clones, with about 76% occurring only once. Study observations and caveats: Naive CD4 clonotype sharing across several donors was roughly 5%.

In the case of this clone: The antigen remains unidentified.

Trimming removed 0 bases at V and 6 bases at J, with 14 bases between. This CDR3 has 16 residues. Looked up from germline, CDR1 is LGHNA and CDR2 is YSLEER. CD45RA+ naive and CD45RA-negative memory subsets were separated from CD4+ cells. This receptor was obtained from a man aged 18 to 35 in good health. This chain links TRBV4-3 with TRBJ2-2, with TRBD1 as a possible D gene (6 bases). Sequencing used memory CD4+ T cells sorted from blood. Subset defined: CD45RA-negative fraction. The CDR3 sequence: CASSQDLAGVPGELFF. The CDR3 DNA sequence: TGCGCCAGCAGCCAAGATCTAGCAGGGGTCCCCGGGGAGCTGTTTTTT.